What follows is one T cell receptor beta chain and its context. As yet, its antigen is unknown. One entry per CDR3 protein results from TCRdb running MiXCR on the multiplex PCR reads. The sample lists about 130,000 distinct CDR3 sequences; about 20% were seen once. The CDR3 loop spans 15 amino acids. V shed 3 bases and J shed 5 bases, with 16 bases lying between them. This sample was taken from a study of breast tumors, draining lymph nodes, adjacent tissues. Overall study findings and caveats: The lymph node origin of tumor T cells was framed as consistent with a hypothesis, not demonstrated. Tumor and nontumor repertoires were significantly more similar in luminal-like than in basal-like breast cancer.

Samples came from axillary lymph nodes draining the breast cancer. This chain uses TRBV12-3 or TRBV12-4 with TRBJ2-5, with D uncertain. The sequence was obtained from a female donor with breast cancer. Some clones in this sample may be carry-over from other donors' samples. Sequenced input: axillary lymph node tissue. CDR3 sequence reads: CASSFPRAAEETQYF. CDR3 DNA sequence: TGTGCCAGCAGTTTCCCGCGAGCAGCAGAGGAGACCCAGTACTTC.